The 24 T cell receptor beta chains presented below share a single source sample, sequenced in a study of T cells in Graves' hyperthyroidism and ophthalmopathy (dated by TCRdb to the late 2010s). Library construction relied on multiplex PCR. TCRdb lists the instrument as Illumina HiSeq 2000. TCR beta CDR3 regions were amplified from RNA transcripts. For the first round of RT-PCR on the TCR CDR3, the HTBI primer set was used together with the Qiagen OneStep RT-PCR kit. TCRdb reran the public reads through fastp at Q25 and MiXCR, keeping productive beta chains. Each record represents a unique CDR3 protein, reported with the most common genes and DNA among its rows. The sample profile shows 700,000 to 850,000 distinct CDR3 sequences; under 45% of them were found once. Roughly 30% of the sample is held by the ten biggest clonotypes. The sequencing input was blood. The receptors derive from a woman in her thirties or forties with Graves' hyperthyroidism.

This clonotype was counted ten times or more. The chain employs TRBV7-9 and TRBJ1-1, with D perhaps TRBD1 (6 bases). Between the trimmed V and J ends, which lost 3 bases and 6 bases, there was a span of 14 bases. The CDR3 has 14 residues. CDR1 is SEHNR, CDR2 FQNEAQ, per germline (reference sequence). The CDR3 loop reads CASSLAGGRPEAFF. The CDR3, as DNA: TGTGCCAGCAGCTTGGCGGGGGGCAGACCTGAAGCTTTCTTT.

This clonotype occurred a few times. The CDR3 loop reads CASSFAQGRNTIYF. CDR3 DNA sequence: TGTGCCAGCAGCTTTGCACAGGGGCGAAACACCATATATTTT. The chain has TRBV5-8 and TRBJ1-3, with 7 bases aligning to TRBD1. CDR1 is SGHTS, CDR2 YDEGEE, per germline. The junction had 4 bases not matched to a gene; V was cut back by 2 bases and J by 5 bases. This CDR3 comprises 14 residues.

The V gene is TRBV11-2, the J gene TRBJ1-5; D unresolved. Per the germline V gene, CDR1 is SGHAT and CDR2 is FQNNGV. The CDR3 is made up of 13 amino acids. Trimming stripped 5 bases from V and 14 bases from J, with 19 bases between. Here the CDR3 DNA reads TGTGCCAGCAGCCCTGAGACAAGAACCTACGAGCATTTT. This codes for CASSPETRTYEHF. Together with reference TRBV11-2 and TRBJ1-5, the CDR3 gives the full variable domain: EAGVAQSPRYKIIEKRQSVAFWCNPISGHATLYWYQQILGQGPKLLIQFQNNGVVDDSQLPKDRFSAERLKGVDSTLKIQPAKLEDSAVYLCASSPETRTYEHFGDGTRLSIL.

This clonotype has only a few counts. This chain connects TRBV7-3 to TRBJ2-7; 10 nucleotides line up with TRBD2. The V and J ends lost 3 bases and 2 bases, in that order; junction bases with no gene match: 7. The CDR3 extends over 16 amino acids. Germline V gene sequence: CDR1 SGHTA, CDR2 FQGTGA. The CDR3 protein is CASSLEGLATTYEQYF. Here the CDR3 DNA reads TGTGCCAGCAGCTTGGAGGGACTAGCGACTACCTACGAGCAGTACTTC.

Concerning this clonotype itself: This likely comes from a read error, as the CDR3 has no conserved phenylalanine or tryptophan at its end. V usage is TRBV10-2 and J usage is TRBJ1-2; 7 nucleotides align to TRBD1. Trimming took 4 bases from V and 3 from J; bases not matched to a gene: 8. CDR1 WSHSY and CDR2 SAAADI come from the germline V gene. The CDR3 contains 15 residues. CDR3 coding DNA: TGCGCCAGCAGTGGTCCGACAGGGAACGACTATGGCTACACCTCC. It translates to CASSGPTGNDYGYTS.

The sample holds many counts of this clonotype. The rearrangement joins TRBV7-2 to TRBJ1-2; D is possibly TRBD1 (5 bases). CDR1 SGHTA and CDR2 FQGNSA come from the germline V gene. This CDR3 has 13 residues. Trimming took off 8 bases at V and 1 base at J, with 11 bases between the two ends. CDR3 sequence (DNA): TGTGCCAGCTCTTCTAGGGGTAACTATGGCTACACCTTC. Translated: CASSSRGNYGYTF.

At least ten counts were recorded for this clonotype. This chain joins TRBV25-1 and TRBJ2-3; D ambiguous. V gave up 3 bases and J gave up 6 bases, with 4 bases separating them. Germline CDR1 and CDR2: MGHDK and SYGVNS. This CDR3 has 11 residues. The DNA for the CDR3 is TGTGCCAGCAGTGACGCGGATACGCAGTATTTT. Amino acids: CASSDADTQYF.

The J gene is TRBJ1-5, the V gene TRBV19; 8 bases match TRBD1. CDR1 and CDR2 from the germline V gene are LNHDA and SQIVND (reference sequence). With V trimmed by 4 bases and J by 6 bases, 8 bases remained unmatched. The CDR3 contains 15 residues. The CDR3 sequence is CASSNPRTGSQPQHF. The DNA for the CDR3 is TGTGCCAGTAGTAATCCTCGGACAGGGTCTCAGCCCCAGCATTTT.

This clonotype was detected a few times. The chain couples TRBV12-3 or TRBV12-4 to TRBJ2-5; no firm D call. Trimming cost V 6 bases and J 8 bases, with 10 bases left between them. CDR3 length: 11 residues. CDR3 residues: CASSPSVTQYF. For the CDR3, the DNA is TGTGCCAGCAGCCCCTCGGTAACCCAGTACTTC.

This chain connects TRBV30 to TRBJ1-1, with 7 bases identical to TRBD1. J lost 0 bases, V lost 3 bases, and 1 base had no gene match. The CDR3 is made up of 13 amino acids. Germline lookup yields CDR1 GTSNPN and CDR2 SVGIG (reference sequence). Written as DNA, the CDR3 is TGTGCCTGGAGCGACAGGGTGAACACTGAAGCTTTCTTT. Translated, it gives CAWSDRVNTEAFF.

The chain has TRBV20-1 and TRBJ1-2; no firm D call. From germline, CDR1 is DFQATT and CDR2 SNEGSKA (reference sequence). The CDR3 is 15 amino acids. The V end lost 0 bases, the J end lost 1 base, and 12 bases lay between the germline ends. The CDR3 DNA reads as TGCAGTGCTAGAGACGGCAGACGGGGTAACTATGGCTACACCTTC. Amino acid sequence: CSARDGRRGNYGYTF.

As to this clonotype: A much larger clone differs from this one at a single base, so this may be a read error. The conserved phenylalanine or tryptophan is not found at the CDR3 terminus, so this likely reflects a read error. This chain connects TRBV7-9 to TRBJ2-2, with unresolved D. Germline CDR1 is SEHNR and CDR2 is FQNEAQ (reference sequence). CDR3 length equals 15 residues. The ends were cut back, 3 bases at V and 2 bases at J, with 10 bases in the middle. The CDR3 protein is CASSFSGPNTGELFI. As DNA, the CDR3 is TGTGCCAGCAGCTTTTCCGGACCTAACACCGGGGAGCTGTTTATT.

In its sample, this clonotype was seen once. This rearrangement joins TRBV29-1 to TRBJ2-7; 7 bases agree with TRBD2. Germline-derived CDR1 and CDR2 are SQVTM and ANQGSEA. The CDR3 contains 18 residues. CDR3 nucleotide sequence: TGCGCCAGCAGCCAGGTTGTTGGGAGGGTGGGAGGCCCTGAAGAGCAGTACTTC. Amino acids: CASSQVVGRVGGPEEQYF.

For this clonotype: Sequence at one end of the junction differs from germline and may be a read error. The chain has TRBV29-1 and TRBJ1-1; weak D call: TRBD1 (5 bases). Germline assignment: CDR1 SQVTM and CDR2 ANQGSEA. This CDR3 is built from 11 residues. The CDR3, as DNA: TGCAGCGTAGGGGACCGGGCTGAAGTTTTCTTT. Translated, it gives CSVGDRAEVFF.

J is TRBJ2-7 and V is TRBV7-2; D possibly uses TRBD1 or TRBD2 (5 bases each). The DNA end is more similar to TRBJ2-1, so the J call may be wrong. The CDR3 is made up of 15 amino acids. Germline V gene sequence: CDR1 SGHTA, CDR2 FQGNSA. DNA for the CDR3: TGTGCCAGCAGCTCGTCGGGGCCTTCCTGGGGTGAGCAGTTCTTC. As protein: CASSSSGPSWGEQFF.

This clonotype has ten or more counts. The CDR3 reads CSVEDHRGLAGEPLQETQYF. The CDR3 coding sequence is TGCAGCGTTGAAGACCACCGAGGACTAGCGGGAGAGCCATTACAAGAGACCCAGTACTTC. The genes are TRBV29-1 and TRBJ2-5; 13 bases match TRBD2. CDR1 is SQVTM, CDR2 ANQGSEA, per germline. The CDR3 runs to 20 residues. J was trimmed by 2 bases and V by 0 bases; bases with no gene match: 15.

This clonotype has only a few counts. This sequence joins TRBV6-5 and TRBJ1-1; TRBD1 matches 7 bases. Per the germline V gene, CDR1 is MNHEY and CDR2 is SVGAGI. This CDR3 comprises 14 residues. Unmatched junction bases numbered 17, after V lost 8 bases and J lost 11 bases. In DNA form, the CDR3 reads TGTGCCAGCTCTCAACCCGGGCCAGGGGGGGAGGCTTTCTTT. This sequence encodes CASSQPGPGGEAFF.

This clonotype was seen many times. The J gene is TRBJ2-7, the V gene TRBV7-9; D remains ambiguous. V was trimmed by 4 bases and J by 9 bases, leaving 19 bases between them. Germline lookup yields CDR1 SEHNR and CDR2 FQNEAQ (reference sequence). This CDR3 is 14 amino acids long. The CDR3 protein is CASSYDLSAPRQYF. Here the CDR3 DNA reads TGTGCCAGCAGCTACGATTTGTCGGCTCCCAGGCAGTACTTC.

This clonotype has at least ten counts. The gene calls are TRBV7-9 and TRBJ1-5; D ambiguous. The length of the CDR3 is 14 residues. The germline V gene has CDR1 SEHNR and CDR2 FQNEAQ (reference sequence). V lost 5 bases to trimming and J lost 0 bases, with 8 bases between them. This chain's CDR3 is CASSAEGSNQPQHF. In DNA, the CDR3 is TGTGCCAGCAGCGCAGAGGGTAGCAATCAGCCCCAGCATTTT.

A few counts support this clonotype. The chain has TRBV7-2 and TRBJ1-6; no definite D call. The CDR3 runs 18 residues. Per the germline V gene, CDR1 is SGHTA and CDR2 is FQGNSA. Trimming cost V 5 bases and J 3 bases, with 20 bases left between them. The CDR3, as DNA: TGTGCCAGCAGCCAAGATTGGTTGGGCACCATCTATAATTCACCCCTCCACTTT. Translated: CASSQDWLGTIYNSPLHF.

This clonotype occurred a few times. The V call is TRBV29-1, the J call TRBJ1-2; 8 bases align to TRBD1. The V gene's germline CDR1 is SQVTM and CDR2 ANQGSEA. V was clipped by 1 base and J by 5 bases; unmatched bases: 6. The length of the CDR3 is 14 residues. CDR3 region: CSVEARDRPYGYTF. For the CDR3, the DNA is TGCAGCGTTGAAGCCCGGGACAGGCCATATGGCTACACCTTC. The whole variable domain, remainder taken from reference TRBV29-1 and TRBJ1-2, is SAVISQKPSRDICQRGTSLTIQCQVDSQVTMMFWYRQQPGQSLTLIATANQGSEATYESGFVIDKFPISRPNLTFSTLTVSNMSPEDSSIYLCSVEARDRPYGYTFGSGTRLTVV.

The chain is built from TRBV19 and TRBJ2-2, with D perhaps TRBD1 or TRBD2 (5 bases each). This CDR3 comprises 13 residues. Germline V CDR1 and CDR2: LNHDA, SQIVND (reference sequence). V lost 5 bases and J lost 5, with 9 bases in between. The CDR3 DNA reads TGTGCCAGTAGTGAGGGGCGAACCGGGGAGCTGTTTTTT. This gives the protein CASSEGRTGELFF.

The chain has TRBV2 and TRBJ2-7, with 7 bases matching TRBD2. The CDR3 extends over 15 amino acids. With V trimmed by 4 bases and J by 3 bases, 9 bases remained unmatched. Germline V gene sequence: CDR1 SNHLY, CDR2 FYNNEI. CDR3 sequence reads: CASSGALAVIYEQYF. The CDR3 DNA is TGTGCCAGCAGTGGGGCGCTAGCGGTTATCTACGAGCAGTACTTC.

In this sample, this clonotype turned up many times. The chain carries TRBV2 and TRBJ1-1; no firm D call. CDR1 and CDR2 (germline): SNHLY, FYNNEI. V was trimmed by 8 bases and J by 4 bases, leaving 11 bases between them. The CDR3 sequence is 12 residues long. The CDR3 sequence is CASSQMVTEAFF. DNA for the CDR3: TGTGCCAGCTCTCAGATGGTCACTGAAGCTTTCTTT.